Listed here is a single TCR beta chain. No antigen is known for it. Repertoires were generated with immunoSEQ multiplex PCR, while TCRdb's copy carries only in-frame clones and drops some. The table shows about 180,000 clones, with around 90% occurring only once. This record comes from a study of T cell responses to AZD1222 COVID-19 vaccine. Looking at the study overall: Second-dose timings of about 4 or about 12 weeks were pooled.

Study-wide results and caveats: The reported proportion of spike-specific TCRs targeting unmutated variant regions was nearly half. Repertoire sampling occurred only after the peak T cell response. Spike-specific TCR breadth and depth both grew after two AZD1222 doses.

The clonotype was recovered from an adult in good health. The specimen was peripheral blood, collected on day 0 of AZD1222 vaccination.

The CDR3 region is CASTPRPGQGAYEQYF. The CDR3 bases are TGTGCCAGCACCCCCCGCCCGGGACAGGGGGCCTACGAGCAGTACTTC. The chain joins TRBV7-2 to TRBJ2-7; 11 bases line up with TRBD1. The CDR3 sequence is 16 residues long. Germline V gives CDR1 SGHTA, CDR2 FQGNSA. V lost 7 bases to trimming and J lost 2 bases; unmatched junction nucleotides: 10.